This T cell receptor beta chain originates from a study of PD-1 blockade in classical Hodgkin lymphoma (dated by TCRdb to the early 2020s). General notes on the study: Nivolumab dosing was 3 mg/kg intravenously every 2 weeks, continuing until either disease progression or unacceptable toxicity. The study used CyTOF and TCR beta sequencing to define a peripheral blood immune signature of response to PD-1 blockade in classical Hodgkin lymphoma.

This clone showed up just a few times. Which antigen it targets is not known. It has no much larger one-base neighbor in the sample; base qualities were not kept. General findings and caveats noted by the study authors: Trial patients with a complete response had baseline diversity similar to that of newly diagnosed patients, while partial responders and progressors had significantly lower diversity. The study covered only a single clinical trial cohort, and the causes of the repertoire differences, possibly disease activity or prior therapy, were still not defined. Diversity was lower in patients who began nivolumab less than 1 year after ASCT, so these patients were left out of later analyses to avoid confounding by immune reconstitution. Baseline TCR diversity was reported as lower in newly diagnosed patients than in healthy donors, and lower still in relapsed/refractory patients. A significant rise by C4D1 was seen in CD4+ but not CD8+ TCR diversity (p=0.0027 vs p=0.16), with the rise being most apparent in complete responders (p=0.02).

The time point label on this specimen signifies: cycle 1 day 1 (C1D1), immediately before nivolumab initiation. Relapse after autologous stem cell transplantation had occurred in all trial patients, and cohorts A, B and C were distinguished by prior brentuximab vedotin exposure. The trial cohort was composed of approximately 56 patients with relapsed/refractory classical Hodgkin lymphoma, for whom complete response, partial response or progressive disease was recorded as best overall response. In the multi-cohort phase II CheckMate 205 trial, trial patients received single-agent nivolumab. An independent review committee assessed best overall response by applying the 2007 International Working Group response criteria. Trial PBMCs were collected just before the start of nivolumab (C1D1) and during therapy at cycle 2 day 1 and cycle 4 day 1. Peripheral blood was collected in 8 mL Vacutainer Cell Preparation Tubes, from which PBMCs were isolated by centrifugation and then cryopreserved.

The CDR3 contains 14 residues, cysteine and phenylalanine counted. Only the CDR3 DNA stays, 42 bases, in frame from base 1. The germline V gene sets CDR1 to SGHDT and CDR2 to YYEEEE. V sheds 1 base and J sheds 0 bases, leaving 7 bases between their ends. The Qiagen DNeasy kit was used to extract genomic DNA from unsorted PBMCs and from the negatively selected CD4+ and CD8+ fractions. Amplification of TCR beta CDR3 regions was done by immunoSEQ multiplex PCR with primers that anneal to V and J segments. A synthetic immune receptor repertoire was used to minimize amplification bias, and any residual bias was removed computationally once sequencing was done. Turning to the authors' computational methods: Repertoire diversity was quantified as the Shannon entropy index using custom Python scripts. Unsorted, CD4+ and CD8+ repertoires were examined separately, except in combined analyses, for which CD4+ and CD8+ sequences were merged in silico. Clonal expansion was defined as a frequency increase of at least 2-fold after treatment compared with C1D1, and clones undetected at baseline were assigned a pseudocount of 0.5. Singleton clones were defined as clones with 0 or 1 copy at C1D1, and non-singleton clones were defined as clones with 2 or more copies. Clones expanded in unsorted samples were assigned a CD4+, CD8+ or unknown annotation through matching of protein sequences in sorted samples from the same patient. Wilcoxon tests on paired samples were used to test diversity changes from C1D1 to C4D1. Entries here come from immuneACCESS through TCRdb and include only in-frame sequences with V and J called. Some clones fail to appear in such tables; in the studies checked, an unresolved V gene covers under half of the shortfall, and the cause of the remainder is unknown. V and J calls and clone size are given by that table; D and trimming were obtained from the DNA. The sample table contains around 96,000 clones; only one count was recorded for 75% to 90% of them. The ten largest clonotypes hold over 9% of the sample.

This chain is built from TRBV5-6 and TRBJ1-1; D gene: possibly TRBD1, on 6 matching bases. The source material was peripheral blood mononuclear cells (PBMCs), sampled at baseline. The TCR originated in a human donor with classical Hodgkin lymphoma. The nucleotide sequence reads as follows: TGTGCCAGCAGCTTGACAGGGATGAACACTGAAGCTTTCTTT. It codes for CASSLTGMNTEAFF. Outside the CDR3, residues come from the reference TRBV5-6 and TRBJ1-1 proteins, so the full variable domain is: DAGVTQSPTHLIKTRGQQVTLRCSPKSGHDTVSWYQQALGQGPQFIFQYYEEEERQRGNFPDRFSGHQFPNYSSELNVNALLLGDSALYLCASSLTGMNTEAFFGQGTRLTVV.